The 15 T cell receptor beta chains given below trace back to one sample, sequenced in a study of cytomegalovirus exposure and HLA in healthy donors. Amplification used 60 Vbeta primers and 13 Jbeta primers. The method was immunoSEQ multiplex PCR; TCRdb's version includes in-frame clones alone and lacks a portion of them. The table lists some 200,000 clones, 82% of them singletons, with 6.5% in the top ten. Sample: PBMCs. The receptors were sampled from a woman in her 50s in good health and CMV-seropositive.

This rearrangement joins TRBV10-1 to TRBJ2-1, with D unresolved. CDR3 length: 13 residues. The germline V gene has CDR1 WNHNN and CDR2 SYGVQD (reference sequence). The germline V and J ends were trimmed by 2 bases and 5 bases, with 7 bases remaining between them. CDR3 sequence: CASSESRNNEQFF. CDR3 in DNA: TGCGCCAGCAGTGAGAGTAGAAACAATGAGCAGTTCTTC.

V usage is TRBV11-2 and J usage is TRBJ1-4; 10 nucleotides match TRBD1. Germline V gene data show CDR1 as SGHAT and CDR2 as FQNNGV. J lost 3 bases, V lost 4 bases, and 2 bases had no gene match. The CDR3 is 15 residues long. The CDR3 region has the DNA TGTGCCAGCAGCTCCGGACAGGGGGCTAATGAAAAACTGTTTTTT. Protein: CASSSGQGANEKLFF.

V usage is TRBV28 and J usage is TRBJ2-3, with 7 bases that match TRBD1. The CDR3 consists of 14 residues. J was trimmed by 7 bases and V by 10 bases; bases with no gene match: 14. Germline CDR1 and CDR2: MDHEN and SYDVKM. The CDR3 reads CATVLDRPPYTQYF. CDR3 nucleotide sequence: TGTGCCACCGTTCTGGACAGGCCCCCTTATACGCAGTATTTT.

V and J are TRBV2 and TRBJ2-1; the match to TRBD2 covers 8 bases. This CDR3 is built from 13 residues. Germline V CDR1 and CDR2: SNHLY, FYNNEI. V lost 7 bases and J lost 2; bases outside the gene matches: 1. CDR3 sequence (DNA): TGTGCCAGCAAACTAGCGGCCTACAATGAGCAGTTCTTC. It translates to CASKLAAYNEQFF.

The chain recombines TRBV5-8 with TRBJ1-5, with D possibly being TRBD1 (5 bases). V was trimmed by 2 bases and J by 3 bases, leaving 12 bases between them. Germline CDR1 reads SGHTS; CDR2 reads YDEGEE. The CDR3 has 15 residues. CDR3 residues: CASSFAGVVNQPQHF. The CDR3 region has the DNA TGTGCCAGCAGCTTTGCGGGGGTAGTCAATCAGCCCCAGCATTTT.

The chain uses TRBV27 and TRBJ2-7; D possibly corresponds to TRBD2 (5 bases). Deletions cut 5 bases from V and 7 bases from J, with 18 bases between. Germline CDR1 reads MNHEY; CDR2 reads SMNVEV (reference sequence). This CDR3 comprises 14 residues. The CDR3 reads CASSTLLDPWEQYF. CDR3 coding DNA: TGTGCCAGCAGTACCCTACTAGATCCTTGGGAGCAGTACTTC.

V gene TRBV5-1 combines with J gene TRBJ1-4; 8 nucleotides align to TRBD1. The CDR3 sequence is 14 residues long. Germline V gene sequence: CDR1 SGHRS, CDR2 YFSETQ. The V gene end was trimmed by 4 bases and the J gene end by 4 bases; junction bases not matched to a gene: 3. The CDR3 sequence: CASSLGQVNEKLFF. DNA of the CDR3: TGCGCCAGCAGCCTGGGACAGGTTAATGAAAAACTGTTTTTT. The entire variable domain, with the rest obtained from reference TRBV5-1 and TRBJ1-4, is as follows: KAGVTQTPRYLIKTRGQQVTLSCSPISGHRSVSWYQQTPGQGLQFLFEYFSETQRNKGNFPGRFSGRQFSNSRSEMNVSTLELGDSALYLCASSLGQVNEKLFFGSGTQLSVL.

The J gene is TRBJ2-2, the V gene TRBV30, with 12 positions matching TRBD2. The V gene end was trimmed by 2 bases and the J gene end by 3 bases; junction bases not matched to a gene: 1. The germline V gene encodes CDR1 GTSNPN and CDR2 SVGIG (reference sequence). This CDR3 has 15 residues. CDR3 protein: CAWSRLAGDTGELFF. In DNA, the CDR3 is TGTGCCTGGAGTCGACTAGCGGGGGACACCGGGGAGCTGTTTTTT.

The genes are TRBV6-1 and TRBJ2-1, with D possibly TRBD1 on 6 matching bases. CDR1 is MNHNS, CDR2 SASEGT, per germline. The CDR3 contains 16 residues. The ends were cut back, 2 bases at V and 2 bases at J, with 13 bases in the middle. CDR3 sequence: CASSETQGNPYNEQFF. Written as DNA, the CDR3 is TGTGCCAGCAGTGAAACACAGGGTAACCCCTACAATGAGCAGTTCTTC.

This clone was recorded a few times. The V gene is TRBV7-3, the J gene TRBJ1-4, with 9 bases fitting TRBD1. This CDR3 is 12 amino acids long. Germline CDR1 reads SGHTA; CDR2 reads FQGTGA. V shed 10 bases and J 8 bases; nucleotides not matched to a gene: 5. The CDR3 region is CATGQGREKLFF. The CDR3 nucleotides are TGTGCCACCGGACAGGGGCGAGAAAAACTGTTTTTT.

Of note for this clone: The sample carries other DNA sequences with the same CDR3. For the CDR3, the DNA is TGTGCCATCAGTGAGTCGCCAGGGAACACTGAAGCTTTCTTT. Its translation is CAISESPGNTEAFF. The gene calls are TRBV10-3 and TRBJ1-1; D gene uncertain. The V end lost 0 bases, the J end lost 1 base, and 6 bases lay between the germline ends. Looked up from germline, CDR1 is ENHRY and CDR2 is SYGVKD. The CDR3 is 14 amino acids.

DNA for the CDR3: TGCAGTGCTAGAGGCCCTAGAGGAGCTTTCTTT. It yields the protein CSARGPRGAFF. This chain connects TRBV20-1 to TRBJ1-1; no clear D gene. There are 11 residues in the CDR3. Germline CDR1 is DFQATT and CDR2 is SNEGSKA (reference sequence). The ends were cut back, 1 base at V and 10 bases at J, with 10 bases in the middle.

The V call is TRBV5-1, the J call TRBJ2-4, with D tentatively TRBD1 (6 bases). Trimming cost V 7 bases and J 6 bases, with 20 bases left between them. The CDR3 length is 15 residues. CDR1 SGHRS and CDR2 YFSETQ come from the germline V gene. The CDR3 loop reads CASGPGQRTTNIQYF. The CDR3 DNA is TGCGCCAGCGGACCTGGACAGAGAACAACAAACATTCAGTACTTC.

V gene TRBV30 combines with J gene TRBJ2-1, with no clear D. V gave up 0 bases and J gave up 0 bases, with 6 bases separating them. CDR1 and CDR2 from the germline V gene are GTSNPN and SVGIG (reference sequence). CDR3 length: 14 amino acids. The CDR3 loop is CAWSVLYSYNEQFF. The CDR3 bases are TGTGCCTGGAGTGTCCTTTACTCCTACAATGAGCAGTTCTTC.

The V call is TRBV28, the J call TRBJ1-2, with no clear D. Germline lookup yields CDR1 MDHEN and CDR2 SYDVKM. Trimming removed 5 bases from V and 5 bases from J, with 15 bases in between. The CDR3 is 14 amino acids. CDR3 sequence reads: CASSLDSVRYGYTF. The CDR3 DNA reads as TGTGCCAGCAGTCTGGACTCGGTCCGATATGGCTACACCTTC.